The present T cell receptor beta chain was sequenced within a study of T cell changes during pregnancy in multiple sclerosis. Only one count was recorded for this clone. Some clones are missing from TCRdb's copy, which holds only in-frame ones; the method was immunoSEQ multiplex PCR. There are around 21,000 clones in the sample; around 89% occur only once, and around 7% lies in the top ten. Trimming stripped 4 bases from V and 7 bases from J, with 14 bases between. The CDR3 has 13 amino acids. CDR1 SGHAT and CDR2 FQNNGV come from the germline V gene. This material consisted of CD8+ T cells from peripheral blood mononuclear cells, taken in the first trimester of pregnancy. This sequence was found in a female donor with multiple sclerosis, enrolled in a pregnancy study. This rearrangement joins TRBV11-2 to TRBJ2-7, with D maybe TRBD2 (6 bases). Written as DNA, the CDR3 is TGTGCCAGCAGCTCTAGGGTGGCGGGAGAGCAGTACTTC. It translates to CASSSRVAGEQYF. The full variable domain, in which reference TRBV11-2 and TRBJ2-7 provide the parts outside the CDR3, is EAGVAQSPRYKIIEKRQSVAFWCNPISGHATLYWYQQILGQGPKLLIQFQNNGVVDDSQLPKDRFSAERLKGVDSTLKIQPAKLEDSAVYLCASSSRVAGEQYFGPGTRLTVT.